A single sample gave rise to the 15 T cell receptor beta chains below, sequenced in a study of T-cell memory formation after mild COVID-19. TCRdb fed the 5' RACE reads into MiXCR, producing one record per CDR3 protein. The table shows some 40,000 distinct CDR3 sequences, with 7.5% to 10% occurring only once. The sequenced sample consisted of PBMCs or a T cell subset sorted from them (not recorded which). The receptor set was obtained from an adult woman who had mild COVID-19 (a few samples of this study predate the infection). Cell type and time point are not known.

The CDR3 is CSARLQGWETQYF. The CDR3 DNA reads as TGCAGTGCTAGGCTACAGGGTTGGGAGACCCAGTACTTC. V is TRBV20-1 and J is TRBJ2-5, with D possibly being TRBD1 (6 bases). Germline V gene data show CDR1 as DFQATT and CDR2 as SNEGSKA (reference sequence). This CDR3 is 13 amino acids long. V was pared by 3 bases and J by 5 bases, with 13 bases between.

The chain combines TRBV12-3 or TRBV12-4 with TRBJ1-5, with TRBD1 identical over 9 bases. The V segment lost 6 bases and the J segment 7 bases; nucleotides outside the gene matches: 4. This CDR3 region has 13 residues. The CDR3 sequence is CASRSDRGQPQHF. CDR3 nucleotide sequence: TGTGCCAGCAGATCGGACAGGGGACAGCCCCAGCATTTT.

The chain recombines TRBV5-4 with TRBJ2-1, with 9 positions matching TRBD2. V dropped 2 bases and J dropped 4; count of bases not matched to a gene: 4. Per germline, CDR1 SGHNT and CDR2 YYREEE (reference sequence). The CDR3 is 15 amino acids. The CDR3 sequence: CASSFSGRKYNEQFF. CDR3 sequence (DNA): TGTGCCAGCAGCTTTAGCGGGAGAAAGTACAATGAGCAGTTCTTC. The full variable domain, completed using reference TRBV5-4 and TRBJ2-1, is ETGVTQSPTHLIKTRGQQVTLRCSSQSGHNTVSWYQQALGQGPQFIFQYYREEENGRGNFPPRFSGLQFPNYSSELNVNALELDDSALYLCASSFSGRKYNEQFFGPGTRLTVL.

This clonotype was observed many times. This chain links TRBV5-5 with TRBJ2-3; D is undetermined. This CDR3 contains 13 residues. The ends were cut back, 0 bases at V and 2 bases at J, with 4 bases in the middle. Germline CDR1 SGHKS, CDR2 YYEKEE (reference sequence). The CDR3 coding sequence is TGTGCCAGCAGCTTGGACCTCACAGATACGCAGTATTTT. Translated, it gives CASSLDLTDTQYF.

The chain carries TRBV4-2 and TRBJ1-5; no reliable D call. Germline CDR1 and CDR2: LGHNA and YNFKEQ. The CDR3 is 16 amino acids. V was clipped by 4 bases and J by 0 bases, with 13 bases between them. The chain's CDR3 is CASSRGREFSNQPQHF. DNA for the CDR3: TGTGCCAGCAGCCGAGGACGGGAATTTAGCAATCAGCCCCAGCATTTT.

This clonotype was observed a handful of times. Here the CDR3 DNA reads TGTGCCAGCAGCTTAGAGAGGGGACCCTATGGCTACACCTTC. Amino acid sequence: CASSLERGPYGYTF. This sequence joins TRBV7-2 and TRBJ1-2; perhaps TRBD1 as D (5 bases). CDR1 and CDR2 from the germline V gene are SGHTA and FQGNSA. The V and J ends lost 1 base and 4 bases respectively, with 10 bases between them. The CDR3 totals 14 residues.

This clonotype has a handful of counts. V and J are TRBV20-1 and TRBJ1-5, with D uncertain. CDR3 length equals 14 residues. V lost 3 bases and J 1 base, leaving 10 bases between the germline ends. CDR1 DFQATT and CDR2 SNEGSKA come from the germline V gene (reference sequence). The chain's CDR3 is CSARTDMSNQPQHF. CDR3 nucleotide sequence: TGCAGTGCTAGGACCGATATGAGCAATCAGCCCCAGCATTTT.

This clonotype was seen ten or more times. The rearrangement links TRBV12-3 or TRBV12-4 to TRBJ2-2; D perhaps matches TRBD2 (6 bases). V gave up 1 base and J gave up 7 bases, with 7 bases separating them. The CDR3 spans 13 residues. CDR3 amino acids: CASSLGGGGELFF. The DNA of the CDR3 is TGTGCCAGCAGTTTAGGGGGAGGCGGGGAGCTGTTTTTT.

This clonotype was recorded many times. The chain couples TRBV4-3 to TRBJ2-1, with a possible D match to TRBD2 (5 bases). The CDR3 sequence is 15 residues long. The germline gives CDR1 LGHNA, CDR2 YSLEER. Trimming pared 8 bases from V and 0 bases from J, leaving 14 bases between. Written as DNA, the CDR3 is TGCGCCAGCTCACAGCGGCATAGCTCCTACAATGAGCAGTTCTTC. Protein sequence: CASSQRHSSYNEQFF.

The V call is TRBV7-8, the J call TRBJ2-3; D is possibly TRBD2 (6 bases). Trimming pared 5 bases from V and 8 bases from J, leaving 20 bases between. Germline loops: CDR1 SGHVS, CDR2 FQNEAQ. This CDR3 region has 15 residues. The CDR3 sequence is CASSHASAAGRTQYF. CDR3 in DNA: TGTGCCAGCAGCCACGCTAGCGCCGCGGGTCGTACGCAGTATTTT.

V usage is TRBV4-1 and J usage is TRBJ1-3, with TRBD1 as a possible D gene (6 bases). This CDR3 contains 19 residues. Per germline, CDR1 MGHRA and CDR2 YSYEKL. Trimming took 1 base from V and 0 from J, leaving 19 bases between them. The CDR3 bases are TGCGCCAGCAGCCAAGGGCGGGTTGCCGGACAGCCCTCTGGAAACACCATATATTTT. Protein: CASSQGRVAGQPSGNTIYF.

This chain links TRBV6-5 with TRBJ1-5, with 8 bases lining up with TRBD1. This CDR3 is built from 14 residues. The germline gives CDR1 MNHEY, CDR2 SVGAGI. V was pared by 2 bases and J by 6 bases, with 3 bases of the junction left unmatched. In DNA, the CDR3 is TGTGCCAGCAGTTACACTGGACAGGGTCAGCCCCAGCATTTT. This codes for CASSYTGQGQPQHF.

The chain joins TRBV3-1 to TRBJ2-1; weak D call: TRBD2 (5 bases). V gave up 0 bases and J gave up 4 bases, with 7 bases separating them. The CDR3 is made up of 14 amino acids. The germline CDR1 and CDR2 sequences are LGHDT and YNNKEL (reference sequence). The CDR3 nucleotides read TGTGCCAGCAGCCAAGACTGGACTTACAATGAGCAGTTCTTC. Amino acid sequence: CASSQDWTYNEQFF.

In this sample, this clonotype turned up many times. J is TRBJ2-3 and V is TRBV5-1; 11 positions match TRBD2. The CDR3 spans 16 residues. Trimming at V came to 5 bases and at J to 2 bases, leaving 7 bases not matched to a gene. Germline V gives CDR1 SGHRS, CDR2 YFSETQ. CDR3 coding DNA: TGCGCCAGCAGTGTAGGACTAGCGGGTCCCACAGATACGCAGTATTTT. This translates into CASSVGLAGPTDTQYF.

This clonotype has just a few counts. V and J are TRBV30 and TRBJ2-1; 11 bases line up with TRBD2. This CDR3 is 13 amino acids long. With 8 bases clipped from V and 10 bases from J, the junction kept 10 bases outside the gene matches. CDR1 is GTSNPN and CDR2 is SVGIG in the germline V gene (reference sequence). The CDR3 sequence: CAVLLAGDDEQFF. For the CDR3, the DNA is TGTGCCGTTCTACTAGCGGGAGATGACGAGCAGTTCTTC.